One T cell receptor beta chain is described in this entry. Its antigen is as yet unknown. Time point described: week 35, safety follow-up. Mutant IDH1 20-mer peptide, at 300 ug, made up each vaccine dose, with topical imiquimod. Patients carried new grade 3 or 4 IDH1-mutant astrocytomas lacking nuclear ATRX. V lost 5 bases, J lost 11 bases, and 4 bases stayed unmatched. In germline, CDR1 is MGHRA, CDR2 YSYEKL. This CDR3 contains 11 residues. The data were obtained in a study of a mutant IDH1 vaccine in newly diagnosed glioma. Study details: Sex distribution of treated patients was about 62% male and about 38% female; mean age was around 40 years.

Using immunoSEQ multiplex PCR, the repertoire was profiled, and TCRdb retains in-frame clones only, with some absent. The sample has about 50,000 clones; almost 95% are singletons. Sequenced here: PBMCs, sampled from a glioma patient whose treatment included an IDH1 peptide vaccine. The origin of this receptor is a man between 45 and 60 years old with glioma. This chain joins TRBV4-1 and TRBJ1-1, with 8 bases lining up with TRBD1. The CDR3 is CASSNQGAAFF. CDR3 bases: TGCGCCAGCAGCAACCAGGGGGCTGCTTTCTTT.